The rows below give T cell receptor beta chains drawn from one sample of a study of blood T cell repertoires in COVID-19. TCRdb keeps only in-frame clones here, not all; method: immunoSEQ multiplex PCR. Counted here are 250,000 to 300,000 clones, approximately 89% occurring once; the ten biggest clones make up approximately 6.6%. Sequencing was performed on peripheral blood. These receptors were collected from a woman aged 30 to 39 who had recovered from COVID-19. CDR3s include the opening cysteine and the closing phenylalanine or tryptophan. D genes are given only for firm matches. Clone size, where shown, is once, few, many, or a class for clones that have expanded.

v_call,j_call,d_call,clone_size,cdr3_aa,cdr3_nt
TRBV19,TRBJ2-2,NA,NA,CASSIGRGSNTGELFF,TGTGCCAGTAGTATAGGGCGGGGATCGAACACCGGGGAGCTGTTTTTT
TRBV3-1/TRBV3-2,TRBJ1-6,TRBD1,NA,CASSLTGPDSPLHF,TGTGCCAGCAGCTTGACAGGGCCCGATTCACCCCTCCACTTT
TRBV20-1,TRBJ2-2,NA,once,CSASSVTNTGELFF,TGCAGTGCTAGTTCAGTGACGAACACCGGGGAGCTGTTTTTT
TRBV21-1,TRBJ1-1,NA,NA,CASSRSKRKNTEAFF,TGTGCCAGCAGCAGATCGAAGAGGAAGAACACTGAAGCTTTCTTT
TRBV18,TRBJ1-1,TRBD1,NA,CASGQGLNTEAFF,TGTGCCAGCGGACAGGGATTGAACACTGAAGCTTTCTTT
TRBV18,TRBJ1-5,NA,NA,CASSPPGTTSNQPQHF,TGTGCCAGCTCACCACCAGGGACAACCAGCAATCAGCCCCAGCATTTT
TRBV27,TRBJ2-5,TRBD1,once,CASRLQGAGETQYF,TGTGCCAGCAGGCTACAGGGGGCAGGAGAGACCCAGTACTTC
TRBV7-2,TRBJ2-7,TRBD2,NA,CASSLARAGGSYEQYF,TGTGCCAGCAGCTTAGCTCGGGCGGGAGGCTCCTACGAGCAGTACTTC
TRBV27,TRBJ2-5,TRBD2,NA,CASSTWEGPLGETQYF,TGTGCCAGCAGTACCTGGGAGGGACCCCTCGGGGAGACCCAGTACTTC
TRBV3-1/TRBV3-2,TRBJ2-2,TRBD2,NA,CASSPRLAGGGDTGELFF,TGTGCCAGCAGCCCCCGACTAGCGGGGGGTGGGGACACCGGGGAGCTGTTTTTT
TRBV20-1,TRBJ2-1,NA,NA,CSARFDNEQFF,TGCAGTGCTAGATTCGACAATGAGCAGTTCTTC
TRBV6-5,TRBJ2-1,NA,NA,CASSYVWQGRNEQFF,TGTGCCAGCAGTTACGTTTGGCAGGGTCGCAATGAGCAGTTCTTC
TRBV4-2,TRBJ2-2,NA,NA,CASSVQTGGTGELFF,TGTGCCAGCAGCGTACAGACAGGTGGTACCGGGGAGCTGTTTTTT
TRBV9,TRBJ2-1,TRBD1,NA,CASSTRGTVSYNEQFF,TGTGCCAGCAGCACCAGAGGGACAGTCTCCTACAATGAGCAGTTCTTC
TRBV19,TRBJ2-7,NA,NA,CASSIDLRPSEQYF,TGTGCCAGTAGTATAGATCTGAGGCCGTCCGAGCAGTACTTC
TRBV27,TRBJ2-7,NA,NA,CASSLGDSYEQYF,TGTGCCAGCAGTTTAGGAGACTCCTACGAGCAGTACTTC
TRBV5-1,TRBJ1-6,TRBD1,NA,CASSRDRGDNSPLHF,TGCGCCAGCAGCAGGGACAGGGGAGACAATTCACCCCTCCACTTT
TRBV5-8,TRBJ1-1,NA,NA,CASSWQGNTEAFF,TGTGCCAGCAGCTGGCAGGGGAACACTGAAGCTTTCTTT
TRBV19,TRBJ2-2,TRBD1,NA,CASSRATGTATGELFF,TGTGCCAGTAGTAGAGCAACAGGGACAGCCACCGGGGAGCTGTTTTTT
TRBV18,TRBJ1-2,TRBD1,NA,CASSPRGGDVYGYTF,TGTGCCAGCTCACCCCGAGGGGGCGATGTCTATGGCTACACCTTC
TRBV2,TRBJ1-2,NA,NA,CASSETPLQGAPNYGYTF,TGTGCCAGCAGTGAGACCCCACTACAGGGAGCTCCTAACTATGGCTACACCTTC
TRBV19,TRBJ2-7,TRBD1,NA,CASSPTGGRYEQYF,TGTGCCAGTAGTCCGACAGGGGGCAGGTACGAGCAGTACTTC
TRBV18,TRBJ2-2,NA,once,CASSGGVNTGELFF,TGTGCCAGCTCAGGAGGTGTGAACACCGGGGAGCTGTTTTTT
TRBV20-1,TRBJ1-2,NA,NA,CSAIPVQRYTF,TGCAGTGCTATACCGGTTCAACGCTACACCTTC
TRBV11-3,TRBJ2-5,NA,NA,CASSHQDRGGSQYF,TGTGCCAGCAGTCATCAGGACCGTGGCGGGTCCCAGTACTTC
TRBV28,TRBJ2-3,NA,NA,CASSSPSPGLGGTQYF,TGTGCCAGCAGTTCACCGTCGCCAGGCTTAGGGGGTACGCAGTATTTT
TRBV7-2,TRBJ2-7,NA,once,CASSLAVQDYEQYF,TGTGCCAGCAGCTTAGCGGTACAGGACTACGAGCAGTACTTC
TRBV11-2,TRBJ1-5,NA,few,CASSRTAIGQPQHF,TGTGCCAGCAGCCGGACTGCGATCGGGCAGCCCCAGCATTTT
TRBV7-9,TRBJ2-7,TRBD2,NA,CASSLGASGGLSSYEQYF,TGTGCCAGCAGCTTAGGGGCTAGCGGGGGCCTATCCTCCTACGAGCAGTACTTC
TRBV4-3,TRBJ1-1,TRBD1,NA,CASSQEYGTENTEAFF,TGCGCCAGCAGCCAGGAATACGGGACAGAGAACACTGAAGCTTTCTTT
TRBV2,TRBJ2-7,TRBD2,NA,CASSGAGGPYEQYF,TGTGCCAGCAGTGGGGCGGGGGGCCCCTACGAGCAGTACTTC
TRBV7-3,TRBJ2-2,NA,NA,CASSNPPGTSDTGELFF,TGTGCCAGCAGTAATCCACCCGGGACTTCGGACACCGGGGAGCTGTTTTTT
TRBV19,TRBJ1-1,NA,NA,CASSPPRGTEAFF,TGTGCCAGTAGCCCCCCTCGGGGAACTGAAGCTTTCTTT
TRBV27,TRBJ2-3,NA,NA,CASSFLGVNTDTQYF,TGTGCCAGCAGTTTTTTAGGGGTAAACACAGATACGCAGTATTTT
TRBV27,TRBJ2-1,NA,NA,CASSLIAGRQFF,TGTGCCAGCAGTTTAATTGCTGGGAGACAGTTCTTC
TRBV5-1,TRBJ2-1,NA,NA,CASRQDSYNEQFF,TGCGCCAGCAGACAGGACTCCTACAATGAGCAGTTCTTC
TRBV28,TRBJ1-6,NA,NA,CASSLGVRVKYNSPLHF,TGTGCCAGCAGTTTAGGGGTCAGGGTTAAATATAATTCACCCCTCCACTTT
TRBV7-8,TRBJ2-7,NA,NA,CASSIGLRTYEQYF,TGTGCCAGCAGCATCGGACTGAGGACCTACGAGCAGTACTTC
TRBV18,TRBJ1-1,TRBD1,NA,CASSPGTGSTEAFF,TGTGCCAGCTCACCGGGGACAGGGAGCACTGAAGCTTTCTTT
TRBV19,TRBJ1-2,TRBD1,few,CASSPGQAIGYTF,TGTGCCAGTAGTCCAGGACAGGCTATTGGCTACACCTTC
TRBV5-1,TRBJ2-1,NA,NA,CASSLGQGRDEQFF,TGCGCCAGCAGCTTGGGGCAGGGTAGGGATGAGCAGTTCTTC
TRBV27,TRBJ2-7,TRBD1,once,CASSLGTGNYEQYF,TGTGCCAGCAGTTTAGGGACAGGCAACTACGAGCAGTACTTC
TRBV5-6,TRBJ2-7,TRBD2,once,CASSLTSGVYEQYF,TGTGCCAGCAGCTTGACGAGCGGGGTCTACGAGCAGTACTTC
TRBV28,TRBJ1-2,NA,NA,CASREMAGYGYTF,TGTGCCAGCAGAGAAATGGCTGGCTATGGCTACACCTTC
TRBV2,TRBJ2-3,NA,NA,CASSVTDTQYF,TGTGCCAGCAGTGTAACAGATACGCAGTATTTT
TRBV19,TRBJ1-6,NA,NA,CASSIFRQTDNSPLHF,TGTGCCAGTAGTATCTTCAGACAGACGGATAATTCACCCCTCCACTTT
TRBV20-1,TRBJ2-1,TRBD2,once,CSASGALLAGHSYNEQFF,TGCAGTGCTAGTGGGGCCCTTCTAGCGGGGCACTCCTACAATGAGCAGTTCTTC
TRBV4-2,TRBJ2-3,TRBD2,NA,CASSQDWGTSGGTDTQYF,TGTGCCAGCAGCCAAGATTGGGGGACTAGCGGGGGCACAGATACGCAGTATTTT
TRBV9,TRBJ2-7,TRBD1,NA,CASSPGGRHEQYF,TGTGCCAGCAGCCCAGGGGGCCGCCACGAGCAGTACTTC
TRBV18,TRBJ1-6,NA,NA,CASSPEESSYNSPLHF,TGTGCCAGCTCACCTGAGGAGAGCTCCTATAATTCACCCCTCCACTTT
TRBV9,TRBJ1-2,NA,once,CASSVGTTGTNYGYTF,TGTGCCAGCAGCGTAGGAACGACAGGCACTAACTATGGCTACACCTTC
TRBV2,TRBJ1-3,TRBD1,NA,CASSVGDRPSGNTIYF,TGTGCCAGCAGTGTAGGGGACAGGCCCTCTGGAAACACCATATATTTT
TRBV7-9,TRBJ1-1,NA,NA,CASLGQMNTEAFF,TGTGCCAGCCTAGGACAGATGAACACTGAAGCTTTCTTT
TRBV24-1,TRBJ2-3,NA,NA,CATSDRQGGKDTQYF,TGTGCCACCAGTGACAGACAGGGAGGTAAAGATACGCAGTATTTT
TRBV7-9,TRBJ1-5,TRBD1,NA,CASSLTGDNNQPQHF,TGTGCCAGCAGCCTAACAGGGGATAACAATCAGCCCCAGCATTTT